These 22 T cell receptor beta chains originate from one sample sequenced in a study of blood T cell repertoires in COVID-19. The assay was immunoSEQ multiplex PCR, and TCRdb's table has in-frame clones only and misses some. The sample comprises 78,000 or so clones, approximately 89% of which are singletons, and approximately 4.4% rests with the top ten. Sequenced: peripheral blood. These receptor sequences come from a middle-aged man with active or convalescent COVID-19.

This clone was counted once. J is TRBJ1-2 and V is TRBV19; weak D call: TRBD1 (5 bases). The germline V gene encodes CDR1 LNHDA and CDR2 SQIVND (reference sequence). The V end lost 6 bases, the J end lost 0 bases, and 11 bases lay between the germline ends. This CDR3 region has 14 residues. The CDR3 here is CASRSGTANYGYTF. The CDR3 DNA reads as TGTGCCAGTAGAAGCGGGACGGCTAACTATGGCTACACCTTC. Filled out from reference TRBV19 and TRBJ1-2, the complete variable domain reads DGGITQSPKYLFRKEGQNVTLSCEQNLNHDAMYWYRQDPGQGLRLIYYSQIVNDFQKGDIAEGYSVSREKKESFPLTVTSAQKNPTAFYLCASRSGTANYGYTFGSGTRLTVV.

This clone has more than one count but fewer than ten. V and J are TRBV28 and TRBJ2-1; D is undetermined. This CDR3 has 13 amino acids. V lost 7 bases to trimming and J lost 10 bases, with 17 bases between them. Germline loops: CDR1 MDHEN, CDR2 SYDVKM. In nucleotides, the CDR3 is TGTGCCAGCACACCCCCTAATCGTCTCGAGCAGTTCTTC. This translates into CASTPPNRLEQFF.

The chain has TRBV3-1 (or the pseudogene TRBV3-2) and TRBJ2-5; 7 nucleotides agree with TRBD2. The germline gives CDR1 LGHDT, CDR2 YNNKEL (reference sequence). J was trimmed by 4 bases and V by 1 base; bases with no gene match: 0. The length of the CDR3 is 13 residues. The CDR3 spells CASSQGGGETQYF. CDR3 nucleotide sequence: TGTGCCAGCAGCCAAGGGGGGGGAGAGACCCAGTACTTC.

The V call is TRBV30, the J call TRBJ2-3, with 10 bases aligning to TRBD1. The CDR3 consists of 14 residues. V trimming: 4 bases; J trimming: 2 bases; junction bases outside the gene matches: 3. Germline CDR1 reads GTSNPN; CDR2 reads SVGIG (reference sequence). The CDR3 coding sequence is TGTGCCTGGATGGGACAGGGGATCACAGATACGCAGTATTTT. Protein: CAWMGQGITDTQYF.

The genes are TRBV23-1 and TRBJ2-7; D possibly corresponds to TRBD1 (6 bases). TRBV23-1 is identified as an open reading frame with a role that is uncertain. The CDR3 has 16 amino acids. V gave up 1 base and J gave up 1 base, with 14 bases separating them. The CDR3 reads CASSQFSGQLSYEQYV. The CDR3 DNA reads TGCGCCAGCAGTCAATTTTCCGGACAGCTTTCCTACGAGCAGTACGTC.

The V and J genes are TRBV6-5 and TRBJ2-5; 8 bases map to TRBD1. V shed 6 bases, J shed 4 bases, and the junction held 4 bases outside the gene matches. In germline, CDR1 is MNHEY, CDR2 SVGAGI. The CDR3 has 13 amino acids. The CDR3 loop is CASRGQGAETQYF. For the CDR3, the DNA is TGTGCCAGCAGAGGTCAGGGGGCAGAGACCCAGTACTTC.

Only a few counts were recorded for this clone. The chain couples TRBV6-5 to TRBJ2-1; 9 positions match TRBD2. The trim removed 5 bases at V and 10 bases at J, leaving 3 bases unmatched. The CDR3 is made up of 12 amino acids. Germline CDR1 MNHEY, CDR2 SVGAGI. The CDR3, as DNA: TGTGCCAGCAGTCTGACTAGCGGAGAGCAGTTCTTC. Translated: CASSLTSGEQFF.

The chain is built from TRBV27 and TRBJ2-7; TRBD2 aligns across 7 bases. Per germline, CDR1 MNHEY and CDR2 SMNVEV (reference sequence). Trimming cost V 6 bases and J 5 bases; bases outside gene matches: 10. CDR3 length: 14 residues. The CDR3 spells CASSPTGGYHEQYF. The CDR3, as DNA: TGTGCCAGCAGCCCGACGGGGGGTTACCACGAGCAGTACTTC.

The rearrangement joins TRBV7-2 to TRBJ2-2; a weak D match, TRBD2 (6 bases). From germline, CDR1 is SGHTA and CDR2 FQGNSA. The CDR3 is 15 residues long. The ends were cut back, 5 bases at V and 6 bases at J, with 16 bases in the middle. The DNA of the CDR3 is TGTGCCAGCAGCGAACCAATGAGGGAGGCCGGGGAGCTGTTTTTT. This translates into CASSEPMREAGELFF.

This chain links TRBV2 with TRBJ2-2, with a tentative D call TRBD1 (6 bases). Trimming cost V 6 bases and J 4 bases, with 15 bases left between them. Germline V gives CDR1 SNHLY, CDR2 FYNNEI. The CDR3 length is 15 residues. CDR3 in DNA: TGTGCCAGCAGGTACAGGGAAGGGGGCACCGGGGAGCTGTTTTTT. This encodes CASRYREGGTGELFF.

This chain uses TRBV12-2 with TRBJ2-7; the DNA was not compared with TRBD2, the D call given in the table. TRBV12-2 is a known pseudogene. This CDR3 comprises 15 residues. The CDR3 spells CASRLVRVRSYEQYV. CDR3 coding DNA: TGTGCAAGTCGCTTAGTACGCGTCCGTTCCTACGAGCAGTACGTC.

The chain recombines TRBV3-1 (or the pseudogene TRBV3-2) with TRBJ1-2; 10 bases match TRBD1. The length of the CDR3 is 16 residues. CDR1 LGHDT and CDR2 YNNKEL come from the germline V gene (reference sequence). Germline trimming cut 1 base from V and 3 bases from J; bases unmatched to any gene: 5. CDR3 bases: TGTGCCAGCAGCCAAGCCGGGACAGGGGAGGACTATGGCTACACCTTC. It codes for CASSQAGTGEDYGYTF.

This clone was seen a single time. V gene TRBV5-8 combines with J gene TRBJ1-2, with D possibly matching TRBD1 (6 bases). Per the germline V gene, CDR1 is SGHTS and CDR2 is YDEGEE. V lost 0 bases to trimming and J lost 4 bases, with 13 bases between them. This CDR3 has 15 amino acids. Here the CDR3 reads CASSLEAGDSYGYTF. CDR3 bases: TGTGCCAGCAGCTTGGAGGCAGGGGATAGCTATGGCTACACCTTC.

The chain links TRBV4-1 to TRBJ2-6; D gene ambiguous. Looked up from germline, CDR1 is MGHRA and CDR2 is YSYEKL. The CDR3 is 16 amino acids. Trimming cost V 1 base and J 2 bases, with 9 bases left between them. CDR3 DNA: TGCGCCAGCAGCCAAGTCTTAGTTCCTGGGGCCAACGTCCTGACTTTC. This gives the protein CASSQVLVPGANVLTF.

The V and J genes are TRBV5-1 and TRBJ2-2, with 8 positions matching TRBD1. CDR1 is SGHRS, CDR2 YFSETQ, per germline. This CDR3 comprises 14 residues. The J segment lost 6 bases and the V segment lost 4 bases, leaving 5 bases of the junction unmatched. The CDR3 DNA is TGCGCCAGCAGCACGACAGGGGACTCCGGGGAGCTGTTTTTT. Translating it yields CASSTTGDSGELFF. The full variable domain, with the rest looked up from reference TRBV5-1 and TRBJ2-2, is KAGVTQTPRYLIKTRGQQVTLSCSPISGHRSVSWYQQTPGQGLQFLFEYFSETQRNKGNFPGRFSGRQFSNSRSEMNVSTLELGDSALYLCASSTTGDSGELFFGEGSRLTVL.

This chain connects TRBV28 to TRBJ1-5; 8 nucleotides agree with TRBD1. V shed 6 bases and J 2 bases; nucleotides not matched to a gene: 6. Germline V gene sequence: CDR1 MDHEN, CDR2 SYDVKM. This CDR3 spans 15 amino acids. CDR3 nucleotide sequence: TGTGCCAGCAGCTACTCGACAGGGGGCAATCAGCCCCAGCATTTT. This translates into CASSYSTGGNQPQHF.

The V gene is TRBV6-5, the J gene TRBJ1-5; D not resolved. The CDR3 length is 14 residues. Trimming took 4 bases from V and 3 from J, leaving 10 bases between them. Germline lookup yields CDR1 MNHEY and CDR2 SVGAGI. The CDR3 here is CASSFERHNQPQHF. The CDR3 DNA sequence: TGTGCCAGCAGTTTTGAGAGGCACAATCAGCCCCAGCATTTT.

V and J are TRBV6-4 and TRBJ2-1; tentative D call: TRBD2 (6 bases). The germline V gene encodes CDR1 MRHNA and CDR2 SNTAGT. The CDR3 is 15 residues long. V was trimmed by 4 bases and J by 9 bases, leaving 19 bases between them. CDR3 bases: TGTGCCAGCAGTGTAGCCGGGGGAGTGCCTACTGAGCAGTTCTTC. Encoded protein: CASSVAGGVPTEQFF.

The chain uses TRBV2 and TRBJ2-3; tentative D call: TRBD2 (6 bases). This CDR3 region has 15 residues. Germline CDR1 and CDR2: SNHLY and FYNNEI. The V gene lost 3 bases and the J gene lost 5 bases, with 15 bases spanning the gap. The DNA for the CDR3 is TGTGCCAGCAGTGATCGGCCAGGGAGGCGAGATACGCAGTATTTT. Protein product: CASSDRPGRRDTQYF.

The chain is built from TRBV5-1 and TRBJ2-7; 9 nucleotides align to TRBD1. Trimming took 5 bases from V and 4 from J; bases not matched to a gene: 4. The CDR3 is 13 residues long. From germline, CDR1 is SGHRS and CDR2 YFSETQ. The CDR3 region is CASRLGQGYEQYF. CDR3 nucleotide sequence: TGCGCCAGCAGACTGGGACAGGGTTACGAGCAGTACTTC.

This chain joins TRBV13 and TRBJ2-3; 10 bases match TRBD1. The CDR3 length is 18 residues. Unmatched junction bases numbered 10, after V lost 2 bases and J lost 2 bases. In germline, CDR1 is PRHDT, CDR2 FYEKMQ (reference sequence). The CDR3 protein is CASSLYPRQGADTDTQYF. CDR3 DNA: TGTGCCAGCAGCTTATACCCCCGACAGGGGGCTGACACAGATACGCAGTATTTT.

This chain uses TRBV5-5 with TRBJ2-7; D remains unclear. With 1 base removed from V and 0 bases from J, the gap between germline ends came to 8 bases. Germline V gene data show CDR1 as SGHKS and CDR2 as YYEKEE (reference sequence). This CDR3 is 14 amino acids long. The CDR3 sequence: CASSLHWSSYEQYF. The CDR3 bases are TGTGCCAGCAGCTTGCACTGGAGCTCCTACGAGCAGTACTTC. Complete variable domain (other parts from reference TRBV5-5 and TRBJ2-7): DAGVTQSPTHLIKTRGQQVTLRCSPISGHKSVSWYQQVLGQGPQFIFQYYEKEERGRGNFPDRFSARQFPNYSSELNVNALLLGDSALYLCASSLHWSSYEQYFGPGTRLTVT.